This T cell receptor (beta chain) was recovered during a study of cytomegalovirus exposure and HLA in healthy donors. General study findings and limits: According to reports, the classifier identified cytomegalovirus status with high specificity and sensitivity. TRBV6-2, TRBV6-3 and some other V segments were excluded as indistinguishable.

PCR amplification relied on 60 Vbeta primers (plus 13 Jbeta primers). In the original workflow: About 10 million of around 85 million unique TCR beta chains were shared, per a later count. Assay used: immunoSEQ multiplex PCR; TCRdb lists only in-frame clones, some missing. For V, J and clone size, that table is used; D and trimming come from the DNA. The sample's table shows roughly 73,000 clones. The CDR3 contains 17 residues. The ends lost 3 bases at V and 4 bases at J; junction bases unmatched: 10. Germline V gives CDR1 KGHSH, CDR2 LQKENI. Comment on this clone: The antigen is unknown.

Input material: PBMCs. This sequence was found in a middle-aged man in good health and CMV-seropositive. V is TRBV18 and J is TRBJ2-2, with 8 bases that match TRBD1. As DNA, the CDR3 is TGTGCCAGCTCACCCCTGGGGCGACAGGGGATCACCGGGGAGCTGTTTTTT. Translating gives CASSPLGRQGITGELFF.